This T cell receptor beta chain stems from a study of blood T cells in healthy people across ages. A J-beta primer mix and a sample-barcoded 5' primer were used in a second PCR of roughly 6 to 12 cycles. Each cDNA molecule carried a tag from a template-switch adaptor that contained 12 random nucleotides. From the 5' RACE reads, TCRdb called clonotypes with MiXCR, one entry per CDR3 protein. Among approximately 810,000 distinct CDR3 sequences listed, under 40% were seen once. The table lists this clonotype with a count of one. The CDR3 length is 16 residues. Looked up from germline, CDR1 is SGHTA and CDR2 is FQGNSA. V was clipped by 4 bases and J by 1 base; unmatched bases: 6.

This receptor was identified in a man in his late teens or twenties in good health. The sample was blood. The chain combines TRBV7-2 with TRBJ2-2; 7 bases are a match to TRBD2. CDR3 nucleotide sequence: TGTGCCAGCAGCTCCCAGTCGGGGGGGAACACCGGGGAGCTGTTTTTT. As protein: CASSSQSGGNTGELFF.